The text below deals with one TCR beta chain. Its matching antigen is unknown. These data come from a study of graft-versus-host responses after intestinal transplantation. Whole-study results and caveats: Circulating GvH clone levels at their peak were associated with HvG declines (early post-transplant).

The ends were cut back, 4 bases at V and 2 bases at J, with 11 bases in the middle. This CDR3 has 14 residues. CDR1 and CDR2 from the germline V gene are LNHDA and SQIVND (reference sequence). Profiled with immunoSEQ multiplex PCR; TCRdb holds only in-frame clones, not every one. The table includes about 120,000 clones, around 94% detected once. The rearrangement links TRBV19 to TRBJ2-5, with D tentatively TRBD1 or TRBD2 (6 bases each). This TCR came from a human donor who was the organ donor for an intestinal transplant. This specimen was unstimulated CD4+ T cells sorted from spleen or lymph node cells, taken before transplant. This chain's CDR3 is CASSTGGGQETQYF. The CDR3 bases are TGTGCCAGTAGTACAGGAGGGGGGCAAGAGACCCAGTACTTC.